The 7 T cell receptor beta chains below all came from one sample that was sequenced in a study of cytomegalovirus exposure and HLA in healthy donors. The PCR contained 60 Vbeta and 13 Jbeta primers. Libraries were prepared by immunoSEQ multiplex PCR; TCRdb keeps only in-frame clonotypes and omits some of them. Of roughly 100,000 clones in the sample, around 82% are singletons; the top ten hold about a tenth. Material for sequencing was PBMCs. These receptors were taken from a woman aged 18-29 years in good health and CMV-seropositive.

This chain's CDR3 is CASTRGSGEQYF. CDR3 sequence (DNA): TGTGCCAGCACCAGGGGGTCGGGCGAGCAGTACTTC. This sequence joins TRBV2 and TRBJ2-7; 7 nucleotides match TRBD1. V lost 7 bases to trimming and J lost 6 bases; unmatched junction nucleotides: 6. Germline V gene sequence: CDR1 SNHLY, CDR2 FYNNEI. This CDR3 region has 12 residues.

The genes are TRBV25-1 and TRBJ2-7, with D unresolved. Germline V gene sequence: CDR1 MGHDK, CDR2 SYGVNS. V lost 4 bases, J lost 3 bases, and 4 bases lay in between. The CDR3 loop spans 11 amino acids. Here the CDR3 reads CASSVLYEQYF. CDR3 in DNA: TGTGCCAGCAGTGTACTCTACGAGCAGTACTTC.

This clone was counted between two and nine times. The V gene is TRBV7-9, the J gene TRBJ2-7; 7 bases are a match to TRBD2. Germline values: CDR1 SEHNR, CDR2 FQNEAQ (reference sequence). J was trimmed by 2 bases and V by 4 bases; bases with no gene match: 5. CDR3 length: 14 amino acids. The CDR3 is CASSSGLSTYEQYF. CDR3 DNA sequence: TGTGCCAGCAGCTCGGGACTATCCACCTACGAGCAGTACTTC.

The J gene is TRBJ2-2, the V gene TRBV7-9; 8 nucleotides match TRBD2. The germline gives CDR1 SEHNR, CDR2 FQNEAQ (reference sequence). The CDR3 consists of 15 residues. V gave up 7 bases and J gave up 6 bases; unmatched junction bases: 10. In nucleotides, the CDR3 is TGTGCCAGCACGTCGCGCGGGGGGCGTTCCGGGGAGCTGTTTTTT. This gives the protein CASTSRGGRSGELFF.

This clone was detected only a few times. The chain uses TRBV6-5 and TRBJ1-1; D gene uncertain. The germline gives CDR1 MNHEY, CDR2 SVGAGI. The CDR3 extends over 14 amino acids. V dropped 4 bases and J dropped 0 bases, with 9 bases sitting between them. CDR3 DNA sequence: TGTGCCAGCAGTTCTGGACTTTTGAACACTGAAGCTTTCTTT. This sequence encodes CASSSGLLNTEAFF.

The V gene is TRBV7-9, the J gene TRBJ2-7; TRBD1 agrees at 9 bases. After removal of 6 bases from V and 3 bases from J, the junction contained 9 bases not matched to a gene. This CDR3 has 15 amino acids. Germline assignment: CDR1 SEHNR and CDR2 FQNEAQ (reference sequence). The CDR3 region has the DNA TGTGCCAGCAGGTCGGGACAGGGATCCAACTACGAGCAGTACTTC. Residues: CASRSGQGSNYEQYF.

The CDR3 loop is CASRPHSSYNEQFF. CDR3 bases: TGTGCCAGCAGGCCGCATAGCTCCTACAATGAGCAGTTCTTC. The genes are TRBV5-5 and TRBJ2-1; D gene uncertain. Germline values: CDR1 SGHKS, CDR2 YYEKEE (reference sequence). The V end was cut by 5 bases, the J end by 0 bases, with 9 bases between. The CDR3 has 14 amino acids.